The 20 T cell receptor beta chains below come from one sample, sequenced in a study of low-dose radiotherapy and immunotherapy resistance in tumors. Time point given: after trial treatment. Treatment: LDRT plus nivolumab, ipilimumab, low-dose cyclophosphamide and aspirin (RACIN trial). Primers targeting TRAV and TRBV primed first-strand cDNA, covering alpha and beta chains. It was with a constant-region primer and a V-primer adapter that TCRs were amplified over approximately 18 PCR cycles. MiXCR, run by TCRdb on the reads, gives a single entry per CDR3 protein. The table lists 35,000 to 50,000 distinct CDR3 sequences, approximately 26% of them singletons. Sample: PBMCs, taken after low-dose radiotherapy plus immunotherapy. The source is a male donor with prostate cancer.

The V call is TRBV6-2 or TRBV6-3, the J call TRBJ1-1; no clear D gene. Trimming removed 5 bases at V and 5 bases at J, with 15 bases between. Germline lookup yields CDR1 MNHEY and CDR2 SVGEGT. The CDR3 length is 14 residues. The CDR3 nucleotides read TGTGCCAGCAGTAACTACAAAAGGGAAACTGAAGCTTTCTTT. This translates into CASSNYKRETEAFF.

A note on this clonotype: A read error may be the cause here, since a much bigger clone is one base away. As the CDR3 is not closed by the conserved phenylalanine or tryptophan, this likely results from a read error. The chain joins TRBV28 to TRBJ2-7; TRBD1 aligns across 8 bases. V shed 2 bases, J shed 1 base, and the junction held 4 bases outside the gene matches. CDR1 is MDHEN, CDR2 SYDVKM, per germline. The CDR3 runs to 15 residues. The CDR3 DNA follows: TGTGCCAGCAGTTTAGGCAGGGGGCCTTCCTACGAGCAGTACTAC. This encodes CASSLGRGPSYEQYY.

V is TRBV28 and J is TRBJ2-1, with D perhaps matching TRBD2 (5 bases). V lost 5 bases and J lost 6, with 14 bases in between. The CDR3 spans 14 residues. The germline gives CDR1 MDHEN, CDR2 SYDVKM. The CDR3 is CASSTRGPLNEQFF. In DNA, the CDR3 is TGTGCCAGCAGTACCAGAGGGCCGCTCAATGAGCAGTTCTTC. The whole variable domain, filled in from reference TRBV28 and TRBJ2-1, reads DVKVTQSSRYLVKRTGEKVFLECVQDMDHENMFWYRQDPGLGLRLIYFSYDVKMKEKGDIPEGYSVSREKKERFSLILESASTNQTSMYLCASSTRGPLNEQFFGPGTRLTVL.

Details on this clonotype: A far more abundant clone sits one base away, making this likely a read error. The chain joins TRBV1 to TRBJ2-7; the table's TRBD2 call for D was not verified on the DNA. TRBV1 is noted as a pseudogene. The CDR3 consists of 16 residues. CDR3 residues: CASSLVSGSIPYEQYF. As DNA, the CDR3 is TGCGCCAGCAGCCTAGTTAGCGGGAGTATCCCCTACGAGCAGTACTTC.

This chain connects TRBV6-2 or TRBV6-3 to TRBJ1-2; the D is unclear. Per germline, CDR1 MNHEY and CDR2 SVGEGT. V was pared by 8 bases and J by 1 base, with 14 bases between. The CDR3 consists of 14 residues. The CDR3 nucleotides read TGTGCCAGCGAAGGAGCGGGCCTTAACTATGGCTACACCTTC. Protein product: CASEGAGLNYGYTF.

This clonotype was observed at least ten times. The V gene is TRBV18, the J gene TRBJ2-2, with 7 bases identical to TRBD2. The ends lost 3 bases at V and 4 bases at J; junction bases unmatched: 14. The length of the CDR3 is 18 residues. Germline V CDR1 and CDR2: KGHSH, LQKENI. The CDR3 protein is CASSPINLAGQTTGELFF. As DNA, the CDR3 is TGTGCCAGCTCACCGATCAACTTAGCGGGTCAGACCACCGGGGAGCTGTTTTTT.

This clonotype was counted at least ten times. The rearrangement uses TRBV18 and TRBJ1-5; D is unclear. This CDR3 is 13 amino acids long. CDR1 and CDR2 (germline): KGHSH, LQKENI. Trimming stripped 6 bases from V and 3 bases from J, with 9 bases between. CDR3 loop: CASSGGPNQPQHF. The CDR3 region has the DNA TGTGCCAGCTCGGGTGGACCCAATCAGCCCCAGCATTTT.

In its sample, this clonotype was seen many times. V usage is TRBV10-2 and J usage is TRBJ1-5; D gene ambiguous. Germline V gene lookup returns CDR1 WSHSY and CDR2 SAAADI. V lost 6 bases to trimming and J lost 0 bases, with 3 bases between them. The length of the CDR3 is 12 residues. The CDR3 spells CASSDSNQPQHF. For the CDR3, the DNA is TGCGCCAGCAGCGATAGCAATCAGCCCCAGCATTTT.

This clonotype was found many times. The genes are TRBV6-2 or TRBV6-3 and TRBJ2-1; 9 nucleotides line up with TRBD2. The germline V gene has CDR1 MNHEY and CDR2 SVGEGT. CDR3 length: 16 amino acids. With V trimmed by 6 bases and J by 4 bases, 10 bases remained unmatched. This chain's CDR3 is CASRIVAAGGYNEQFF. The CDR3 region has the DNA TGTGCCAGCAGGATCGTCGCAGCGGGGGGATACAATGAGCAGTTCTTC.

This clonotype came up many times. The rearrangement uses TRBV5-5 and TRBJ2-1; tentatively, D is TRBD2 (7 bases). Germline lookup yields CDR1 SGHKS and CDR2 YYEKEE (reference sequence). Trimming left V 4 bases short and J 7 bases short, with 18 bases between. CDR3 length: 15 amino acids. The CDR3, as DNA: TGTGCCAGCAGCGGGGGTGGCGGGGGCTTAAATGAGCAGTTCTTC. It codes for CASSGGGGGLNEQFF. Filled out from reference TRBV5-5 and TRBJ2-1, the complete variable domain reads DAGVTQSPTHLIKTRGQQVTLRCSPISGHKSVSWYQQVLGQGPQFIFQYYEKEERGRGNFPDRFSARQFPNYSSELNVNALLLGDSALYLCASSGGGGGLNEQFFGPGTRLTVL.

The chain recombines TRBV12-3 or TRBV12-4 with TRBJ2-1; TRBD1 is a possible D gene (5 bases). V shed 5 bases and J shed 2 bases, with 13 bases lying between them. The CDR3 is 15 amino acids. DNA for the CDR3: TGTGCCAGCAGTCCCGACAGTCTCCCCTACAATGAGCAGTTCTTC. Translation: CASSPDSLPYNEQFF.

Concerning this clonotype itself: A single base is all that separates this from a far larger clone, so a read error is likely. The rearrangement joins TRBV7-2 to TRBJ2-5; maybe TRBD2 (6 bases). The V end was cut by 7 bases, the J end by 11 bases, with 17 bases between. The length of the CDR3 is 12 residues. Germline lookup yields CDR1 SGHTA and CDR2 FQGNSA. The CDR3 region is CASTAGRWEQYF. DNA of the CDR3: TGTGCCAGCACGGCGGGAAGATGGGAGCAGTACTTC.

This clonotype was found many times. The chain links TRBV5-4 to TRBJ2-5, with TRBD2 matching over 7 bases. The CDR3 contains 13 residues. The V segment lost 6 bases and the J segment 4 bases; nucleotides outside the gene matches: 6. Germline V lookup: CDR1 SGHNT, CDR2 YYREEE (reference sequence). The CDR3 sequence is CASTLRGVETQYF. CDR3 nucleotide sequence: TGTGCCAGCACCCTTCGGGGGGTAGAGACCCAGTACTTC.

This clonotype has ten or more counts. The chain employs TRBV20-1 and TRBJ1-5; weak D call: TRBD1 (6 bases). V was trimmed by 2 bases and J by 3 bases, leaving 11 bases between them. The CDR3 runs to 14 residues. CDR1 DFQATT and CDR2 SNEGSKA come from the germline V gene (reference sequence). CDR3 bases: TGCAGTGCTAGACGGGGGGCTGACAATCAGCCCCAGCATTTT. Its protein product is CSARRGADNQPQHF.

This CDR3 is CASSNQGRGTEAFF. Written as DNA, the CDR3 is TGCGCCAGCAGCAACCAGGGGCGGGGGACTGAAGCTTTCTTT. This chain connects TRBV5-1 to TRBJ1-1; the D gene is possibly TRBD1 (6 bases). The CDR3 is 14 amino acids. V gave up 4 bases and J gave up 5 bases, with 15 bases separating them. Germline lookup yields CDR1 SGHRS and CDR2 YFSETQ.

This clonotype showed up many times. The V and J genes are TRBV5-5 and TRBJ2-1, with D maybe TRBD1 (8 bases). Deletions cut 7 bases from V and 7 bases from J, with 12 bases between. This CDR3 spans 12 amino acids. Germline CDR1 reads SGHKS; CDR2 reads YYEKEE (reference sequence). The CDR3: CASEQGGNEQFF. The CDR3 DNA reads as TGTGCCAGCGAACAGGGGGGGAATGAGCAGTTCTTC.

This clonotype was seen repeatedly, ten times or more. The gene calls are TRBV5-8 and TRBJ1-6; D is unclear. CDR1 is SGHTS, CDR2 YDEGEE, per germline. This CDR3 has 17 amino acids. V gave up 1 base and J gave up 9 bases, with 20 bases separating them. The CDR3 DNA reads as TGTGCCAGCAGCTTGTCAAAAGGGTGGGGATTGAGTTCACCCCTCCACTTT. Translating it yields CASSLSKGWGLSSPLHF.

The chain carries TRBV20-1 and TRBJ2-3; 11 nucleotides agree with TRBD2. V lost 1 base and J lost 0; bases outside the gene matches: 18. The germline V gene has CDR1 DFQATT and CDR2 SNEGSKA (reference sequence). This CDR3 has 21 amino acids. In DNA, the CDR3 is TGCAGTGCTAGAGTAACCCCGACTACTAGCGGGAGCGGCCCTAGCACAGATACGCAGTATTTT. Translating it yields CSARVTPTTSGSGPSTDTQYF.

In this sample, this clonotype turned up many times. The chain links TRBV4-1 to TRBJ2-3; 10 nucleotides line up with TRBD2. Germline CDR1 MGHRA, CDR2 YSYEKL. The CDR3 has 18 residues. Trimming removed 1 base from V and 6 bases from J; junction bases left unmatched: 13. CDR3 bases: TGCGCCAGCAGCCAAGGGCCTAGCGGGAGTGGGATCGGGGATACGCAGTATTTT. Translated: CASSQGPSGSGIGDTQYF.

The rearrangement uses TRBV5-1 and TRBJ2-7, with D tentatively TRBD1 (6 bases). Germline CDR1 is SGHRS and CDR2 is YFSETQ. Between the trimmed V and J ends, which lost 4 bases and 3 bases, there was a span of 26 bases. The CDR3 extends over 18 amino acids. The CDR3 loop reads CASSPTLGSGELHYEQYF. CDR3 DNA sequence: TGCGCCAGCAGCCCGACCCTCGGCTCAGGGGAGCTGCACTACGAGCAGTACTTC. Complete variable domain (other parts from reference TRBV5-1 and TRBJ2-7): KAGVTQTPRYLIKTRGQQVTLSCSPISGHRSVSWYQQTPGQGLQFLFEYFSETQRNKGNFPGRFSGRQFSNSRSEMNVSTLELGDSALYLCASSPTLGSGELHYEQYFGPGTRLTVT.